This record concerns one T cell receptor beta chain sequence. Its target antigen remains unknown. No base quality values were provided; no much bigger clone lies one nucleotide off. Receptor libraries were prepared by the immunoSEQ multiplex PCR assay. The multiplex PCR relied on a mix of 60 forward primers for TCR Vbeta segments and 13 reverse primers for TCR Jbeta segments. The CDR3 region of rearranged TCR beta genes was amplified from genomic DNA by a multiplex PCR assay. On the Illumina HiSeq System, the amplified TCR beta libraries were sequenced as 87-base-pair reads. The source study handled its data this way. Across the 670 or so repertoires, a later analysis counted 75 million to 90 million unique TCR beta chains, roughly 11 million of which were shared by at least two donors. Raw reads were error-corrected and collapsed into unique sequences with a nearest-neighbor algorithm that merged closely related sequences to remove PCR and sequencing errors. To assign V, D and J gene segments, CDR3 sequences were aligned to IMGT reference sequences. For a sequence to be retained, a match of at least six nucleotides was required to both a V gene segment and a J gene segment. Rearrangements were classified as productive when the CDR3 lacked stop codons and remained in frame with V and J, and all other rearrangements were classified as non-productive. CDR3 was defined by IMGT convention, running from the second conserved V-encoded cysteine to the conserved J-encoded phenylalanine. The earlier analysis of about 590 of the donors excluded sequences that lacked an unambiguous match to a single V gene segment. An earlier analysis of 587 of the donors called V segments functional above 56.7% productive rearrangements and segregating when the between-donor standard deviation exceeded 5%. A statistical classification framework was built for diagnosing cytomegalovirus status from the catalog of TCR beta chain sequences. In a later analysis, V and J genes were assigned by comparing TCR nucleotide sequences against IMGT/GENE-DB human TR gene sequences. Using the TCRdist pipeline, a later analysis assigned CDR3 sequences along with most-parsimonious VDJ recombination scenarios. In a later analysis, every TCR beta chain was defined by the combination of its CDR3 amino acid sequence and its V-gene family, and reads without a unique V-gene family were dropped. As a way to deal with suspected cross-contamination and a sequencing artifact, a later analysis dropped more than 500 nucleotide sequences that were highly shared and had low generation probability. In a later analysis, a clonal expansion index was calculated for each public chain from normalized within-repertoire ranks of inferred template counts. Generation probabilities in a later analysis came from a VDJ recombination model fitted to out-of-frame rearrangements, and those results were checked against IGoR. In a later analysis, hypergeometric tests were used to score TCR-TCR, TCR-HLA and TCR-CMV co-occurrence, with a repertoire-size bias correction applied to TCR pairs. False discovery rates were estimated in a later analysis by permuting HLA or CMV assignments 20 times. In a later analysis, co-occurring TCRs were grouped using DBSCAN, with TCRdist sequence similarity added in when clustering inside HLA-allele-positive subsets. For co-occurrence clustering, repertoires with fewer than 30,000 or more than 120,000 public chains were excluded, along with roughly 5 repertoires with anomalous nucleotide sharing. TCRdb carries this immuneACCESS record with in-frame sequences only. Its versions omit some clonotypes, under half of them owing to an unresolved V gene in the studies checked, with the rest unexplained. The DNA was the basis for D and trimming; V, J and clone size are from that table. The sample yields 40,000 or so clones; under 65% were counted once. The leading ten clones occupy 8.7% of the sample.

The sample originates from a study of cytomegalovirus exposure and HLA in healthy donors listed by TCRdb under 2017. Regarding the study in general: According to an earlier analysis of 587 of the donors, 150 million to 200 million T cells yielded 117 million unique TCR beta sequences and less than 300 Gb of sequence data. About 310 gigabases of sequencing data and approximately 84 million unique TCR sequences were included in an early release covering roughly 600 HLA-typed donors. Of the 350 to 450 genotyped donors, 75% to 85% were placed in the genetic ancestry cluster associated with self-reported Caucasian donors. The study was designed to test whether signatures of past pathogen exposure could be identified by cataloging public T cell receptors. Using immunosequencing, the study profiled T cell repertoires from about 610 subjects and related those repertoires to cytomegalovirus serostatus. Along with the roughly 710-subject first cohort, a separate validation cohort of around 110 different subjects was used. To predict cytomegalovirus infection status, the study combined high-throughput TCR immunosequencing, statistical association of individual TCRs with disease status, and machine learning. To study patterns of TCR occurrence, a later analysis re-analyzed previously published TCR beta repertoires from hundreds of donors and added high-resolution HLA genotyping. Rather than drawing on any new phenotypic data, the later analysis identified candidate immune exposures from TCR beta sequences and the way those sequences occurred across donors. An earlier analysis of roughly 600 of the donors used high-throughput TCR beta sequencing to judge whether each TCR beta V gene segment behaved as functional or pseudogenic. Donor age, sex, ethnicity and CMV serostatus were compiled together with the repertoire data. Genome-wide SNP genotypes for about three fifths of the roughly 670 donors were used in a later genetic analysis, which treated that subset as a discovery cohort. Every discovery cohort repertoire had been produced on one sequencing platform. Both class I and class II loci were covered by HLA typing, at four-digit resolution. Typing coverage varied by locus: roughly 620-640 donors for A, B, C, DRB1 and DQB1; 500 to 550 for DQA1; 606 for DPA1; 450 to 480 for DPB1. Roughly five DR-DQ haplotypes were treated as single units for association and clustering because of strong linkage in the cohort. Among around 400 genotyped donors of the cohort, an average of roughly 230,000 unique TCR beta nucleotide sequences was sequenced per donor, of which roughly 18% were non-productive. What the authors observed across the whole study: V-gene and J-gene trimming of TCR beta chains was associated with a missense DCLRE1C variant in a later genetic analysis, and the association was replicated in an independent cohort. A later analysis found that TCR association rates varied across HLA loci, with DRB1 alleles showing the most associated TCRs and HLA-C alleles the fewest. At a false discovery rate of 0.05, a later analysis linked about 16,000 TCR beta sequences to specific HLA alleles. According to the authors, the approach could potentially be generalized to other disease states and immunological phenotypes. In a later genetic analysis, fewer N-insertions in productive TCRs were reported among donors in an Asian-associated ancestry cluster than the roughly 700-donor mean. A further reported finding was that TCR beta sequences accurately predicted the HLA-A and HLA-B alleles for most subjects in the first cohort. Most TCR sequences were seen in very few donors, while some public TCRs were found in many individuals. Only TCR beta chains were sequenced in this cohort, and the absence of alpha or paired-chain data limited detectable features. For the cohort, immune exposure information was limited to CMV serostatus. The study gave a list of over 150 TCR beta chains associated with cytomegalovirus. Correlated functional status among segregating V segments might reflect linkage disequilibrium, but an unknown experimental factor could not be ruled out. In both the original and validation cohorts, the classifier was reported to diagnose cytomegalovirus status with high specificity and sensitivity. Because counts were too low, around 17 rarely observed V segments, including chromosome 9 orphons, were left out of the earlier analysis of a few hundred of the donors. Because the 87-base-pair reads could not distinguish some IMGT-functional V segments, including TRBV6-2 and TRBV6-3, those segments were excluded. Because some donors lacked HLA typing at each locus, the association tests relied only on the typed subset. A later analysis reported that several top co-occurrence clusters appeared linked to parvovirus B19, influenza, CMV and Epstein-Barr virus. In a later analysis, HLA-associated TCR beta chains showed more clonal expansion and lower generation probabilities than non-associated chains that were equally common. A group of highly shared sequence variants was considered likely to be a technical artifact of the sequencing pipeline. The presence/absence analyses assumed that sequencing depth was roughly uniform across donors, and that assumption may not be true. Most CMV-associated TCR beta chains appeared to be HLA-restricted in a later analysis, and the HLA associations seemed to be driven largely by CMV exposure. Three of the identified cytomegalovirus-associated TCR beta chains were confirmed in vitro to be specific for cytomegalovirus antigens. Assigning TCR associations to individual alleles was difficult when HLA alleles, especially DR and DQ, strongly co-occurred. In an earlier analysis of 587 of the donors, most TCR beta V segments appeared in productive rearrangements about 90% or about 30% of the time, broadly matching IMGT annotations.

In total, roughly 710 healthy bone marrow donors made up the cohort. At the time of sampling, every cohort member was nominally healthy, though immune exposures that went unrecorded were likely present. CMV serostatus was recorded as positive for 289 and negative for about 55% of the roughly 670 cohort members, whereas no CMV serostatus was recorded for the donor in question. A peripheral blood sample was provided by each donor, and peripheral blood mononuclear cells were used for TCR beta sequencing. Genomic DNA was extracted from the blood cell samples with the Qiagen DNeasy Blood Extraction Kit. Cut back by 0 bases and 4 bases, the V and J ends lie 16 bases apart. The germline V gene encodes CDR1 LGHNA and CDR2 YSLEER. Inclusive of the bounding cysteine and phenylalanine, the CDR3 is 16 residues long. The retained sequence is limited to the CDR3, 48 bases, with the frame set at the first base.

The rearrangement combines TRBV4-3 with TRBJ2-7; no D gene is confidently identified. The TCR comes from a human donor in good health. The source material was PBMCs. DNA sequence: TGCGCCAGCAGCCAAGACCCTCAGAGACTCATTTACGAGCAGTACTTC. It translates to CASSQDPQRLIYEQYF.